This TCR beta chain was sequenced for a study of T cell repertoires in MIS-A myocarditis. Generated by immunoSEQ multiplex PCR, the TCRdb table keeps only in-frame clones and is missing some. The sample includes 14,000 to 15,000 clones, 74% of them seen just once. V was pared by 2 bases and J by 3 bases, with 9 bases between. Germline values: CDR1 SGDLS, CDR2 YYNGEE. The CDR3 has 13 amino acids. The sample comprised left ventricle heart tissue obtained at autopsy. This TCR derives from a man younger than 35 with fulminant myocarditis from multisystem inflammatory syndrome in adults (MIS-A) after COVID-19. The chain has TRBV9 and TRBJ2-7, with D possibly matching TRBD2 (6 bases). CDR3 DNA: TGTGCCAGCAGCGTCGGGAGAAACTACGAGCAGTACTTC. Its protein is CASSVGRNYEQYF.